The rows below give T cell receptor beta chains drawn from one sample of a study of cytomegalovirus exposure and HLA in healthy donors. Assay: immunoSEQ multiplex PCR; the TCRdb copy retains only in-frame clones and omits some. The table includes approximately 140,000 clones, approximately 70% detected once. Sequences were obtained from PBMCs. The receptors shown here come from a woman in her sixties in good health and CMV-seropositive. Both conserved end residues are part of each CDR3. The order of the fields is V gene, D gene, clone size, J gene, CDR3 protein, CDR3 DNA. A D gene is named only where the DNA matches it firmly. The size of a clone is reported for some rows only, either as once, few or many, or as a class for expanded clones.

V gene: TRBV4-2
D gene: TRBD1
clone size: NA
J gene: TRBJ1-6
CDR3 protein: CASSQAMGDRGLSPLHF
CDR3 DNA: TGTGCCAGCAGCCAAGCGATGGGCGACAGGGGTCTCTCACCCCTCCACTTT

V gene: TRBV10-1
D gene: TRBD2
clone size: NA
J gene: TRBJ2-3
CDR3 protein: CASSLAGGDTQYF
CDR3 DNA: TGCGCCAGCAGTCTAGCGGGCGGAGATACGCAGTATTTT

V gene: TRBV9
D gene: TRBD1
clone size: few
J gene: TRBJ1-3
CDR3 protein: CASSPRRQGGNTIYF
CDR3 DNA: TGTGCCAGCAGCCCCCGACGACAGGGAGGAAACACCATATATTTT

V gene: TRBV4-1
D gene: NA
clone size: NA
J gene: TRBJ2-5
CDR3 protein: CASGDTQETQYF
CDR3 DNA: TGCGCCAGCGGGGACACCCAAGAGACCCAGTACTTC

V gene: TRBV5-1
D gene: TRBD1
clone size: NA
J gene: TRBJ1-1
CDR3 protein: CASSGGQGNTEAFF
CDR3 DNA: TGCGCCAGCAGCGGGGGACAGGGAAACACTGAAGCTTTCTTT

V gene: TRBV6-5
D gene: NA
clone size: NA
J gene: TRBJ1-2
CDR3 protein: CASSYSRGQGYTF
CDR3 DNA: TGTGCCAGCAGTTACTCGAGAGGTCAGGGCTACACCTTC

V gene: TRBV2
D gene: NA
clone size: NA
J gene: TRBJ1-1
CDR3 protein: CARGTTWTEAFF
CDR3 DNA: TGTGCCAGGGGGACTACTTGGACTGAAGCTTTCTTT

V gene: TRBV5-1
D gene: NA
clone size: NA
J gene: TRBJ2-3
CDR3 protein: CASSLAGDTQYF
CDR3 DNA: TGCGCCAGCAGCTTGGCGGGGGATACGCAGTATTTT

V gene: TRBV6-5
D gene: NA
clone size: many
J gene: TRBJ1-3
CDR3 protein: CASSYSTGSGNTIYF
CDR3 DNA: TGTGCCAGCAGTTACTCGACGGGATCTGGAAACACCATATATTTT

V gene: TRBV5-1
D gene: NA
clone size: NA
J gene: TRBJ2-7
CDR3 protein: CASSLPGSTYEQYF
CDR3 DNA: TGCGCCAGCAGCTTGCCTGGCAGTACCTACGAGCAGTACTTC

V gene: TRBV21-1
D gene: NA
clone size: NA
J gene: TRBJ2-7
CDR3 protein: CASKYEGAAPDEQYF
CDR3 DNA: TGTGCCAGCAAGTACGAAGGGGCGGCTCCCGACGAGCAGTACTTC

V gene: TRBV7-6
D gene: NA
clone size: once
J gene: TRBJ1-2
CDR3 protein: CASSYSLRAAGDYGYTF
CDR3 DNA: TGTGCCAGCAGCTACAGTTTAAGAGCGGCTGGGGACTATGGCTACACCTTC

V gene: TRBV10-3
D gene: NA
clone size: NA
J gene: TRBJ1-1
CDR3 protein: CAINAGMMNTEAFF
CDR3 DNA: TGTGCCATCAACGCAGGTATGATGAACACTGAAGCTTTCTTT

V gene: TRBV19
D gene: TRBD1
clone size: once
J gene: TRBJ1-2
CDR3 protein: CASSIGGQGASGYTF
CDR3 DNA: TGTGCCAGTAGTATCGGGGGACAGGGGGCCTCTGGCTACACCTTC

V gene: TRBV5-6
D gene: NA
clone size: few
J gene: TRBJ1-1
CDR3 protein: CASSFQGPEAFF
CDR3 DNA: TGTGCCAGCAGCTTTCAGGGTCCTGAAGCTTTCTTT

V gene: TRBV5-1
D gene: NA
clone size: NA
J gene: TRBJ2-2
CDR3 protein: CASSLDRETGELFF
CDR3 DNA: TGCGCCAGCAGCTTGGACAGGGAGACCGGGGAGCTGTTTTTT

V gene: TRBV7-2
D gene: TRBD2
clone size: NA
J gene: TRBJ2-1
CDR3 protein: CASSFFRGGTEQFF
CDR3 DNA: TGTGCCAGCAGCTTTTTTCGGGGGGGTACGGAGCAGTTCTTC

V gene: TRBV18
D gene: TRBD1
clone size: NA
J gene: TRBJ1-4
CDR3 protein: CASSPGQGTKLFF
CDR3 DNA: TGTGCCAGCTCACCGGGACAGGGTACAAAACTGTTTTTT

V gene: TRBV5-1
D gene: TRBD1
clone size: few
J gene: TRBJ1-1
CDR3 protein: CASSLGTGALKAFF
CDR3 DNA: TGCGCCAGCAGCTTGGGGACAGGGGCATTGAAAGCTTTCTTT

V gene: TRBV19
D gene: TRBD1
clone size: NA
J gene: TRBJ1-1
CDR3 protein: CASLNPRGLTEAFF
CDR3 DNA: TGTGCCAGTCTCAACCCCAGGGGGTTAACTGAAGCTTTCTTT

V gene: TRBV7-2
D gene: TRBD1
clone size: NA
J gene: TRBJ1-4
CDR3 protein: CASSRLEGAREKLFF
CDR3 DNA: TGTGCCAGCAGCCGCCTGGAGGGGGCGAGGGAAAAACTGTTTTTT

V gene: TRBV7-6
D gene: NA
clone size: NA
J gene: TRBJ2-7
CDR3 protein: CASKDRDISYEQYF
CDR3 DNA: TGTGCCAGCAAAGACCGGGACATCTCCTACGAGCAGTACTTC

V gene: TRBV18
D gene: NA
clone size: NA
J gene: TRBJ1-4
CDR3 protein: CASSNTATNEKLFF
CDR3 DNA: TGTGCCAGCTCAAACACAGCAACTAATGAAAAACTGTTTTTT

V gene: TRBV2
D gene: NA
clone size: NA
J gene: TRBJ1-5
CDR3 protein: CASFRGLGDRPQHF
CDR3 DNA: TGTGCCAGCTTTCGAGGGCTGGGAGATAGGCCCCAGCATTTT

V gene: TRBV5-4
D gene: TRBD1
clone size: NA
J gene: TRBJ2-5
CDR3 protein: CASSEWDRGETQYF
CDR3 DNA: TGTGCCAGCAGCGAATGGGACAGGGGGGAGACCCAGTACTTC

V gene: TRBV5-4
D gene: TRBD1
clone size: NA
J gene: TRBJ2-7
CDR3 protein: CASSFQGAGEQYF
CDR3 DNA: TGTGCCAGCAGCTTCCAGGGGGCCGGGGAGCAGTACTTC

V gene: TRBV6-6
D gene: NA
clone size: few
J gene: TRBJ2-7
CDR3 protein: CASSYSKTYAGEQYF
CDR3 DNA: TGTGCCAGCAGTTACTCGAAGACATATGCCGGCGAGCAGTACTTC

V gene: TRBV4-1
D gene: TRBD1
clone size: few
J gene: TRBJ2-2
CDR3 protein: CASRRTGGWTGELFF
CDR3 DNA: TGCGCCAGCAGGCGGACAGGGGGATGGACCGGGGAGCTGTTTTTT

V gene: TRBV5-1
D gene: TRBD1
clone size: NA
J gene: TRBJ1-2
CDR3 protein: CASSESTGYGLNGYTF
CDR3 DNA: TGCGCCAGCAGCGAGTCGACAGGGTACGGGCTGAATGGCTACACCTTC

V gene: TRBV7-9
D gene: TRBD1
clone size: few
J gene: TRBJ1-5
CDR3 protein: CSSSWQGAGQPQHF
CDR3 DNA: TGTTCCAGCAGCTGGCAGGGGGCCGGTCAGCCCCAGCATTTT

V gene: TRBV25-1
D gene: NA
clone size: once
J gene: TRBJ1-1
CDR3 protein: CASSVILGTEAFF
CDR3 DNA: TGTGCCAGCAGTGTTATACTAGGAACTGAAGCTTTCTTT

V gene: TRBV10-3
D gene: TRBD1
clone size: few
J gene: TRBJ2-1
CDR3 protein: CAIRISTGQGEIGEYNEQFF
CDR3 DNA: TGTGCCATCAGGATATCCACGGGACAGGGGGAGATAGGGGAATACAATGAGCAGTTCTTC

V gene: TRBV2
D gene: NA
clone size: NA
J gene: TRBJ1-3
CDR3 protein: CASKKLTGYSGNTIYF
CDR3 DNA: TGTGCCAGCAAGAAGCTAACGGGATACTCTGGAAACACCATATATTTT

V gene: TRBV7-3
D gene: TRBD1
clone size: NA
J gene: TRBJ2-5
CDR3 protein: CASSPRQGETQYF
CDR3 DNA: TGTGCCAGCAGCCCCCGACAGGGAGAGACCCAGTACTTC

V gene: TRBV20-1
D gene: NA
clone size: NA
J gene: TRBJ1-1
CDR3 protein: CSASRRVEAFF
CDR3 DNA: TGCAGTGCTAGCCGCAGGGTTGAAGCTTTCTTT

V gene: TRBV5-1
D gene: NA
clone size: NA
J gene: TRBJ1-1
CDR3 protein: CASTSDTEAFF
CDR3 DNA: TGCGCCAGCACCTCCGACACTGAAGCTTTCTTT

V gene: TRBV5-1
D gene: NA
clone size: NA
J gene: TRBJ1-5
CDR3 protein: CASSRDTDSNQPQHF
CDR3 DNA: TGCGCCAGCAGCCGAGACACGGATAGCAATCAGCCCCAGCATTTT

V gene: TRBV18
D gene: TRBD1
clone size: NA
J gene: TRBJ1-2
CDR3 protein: CASSPGQGSYTF
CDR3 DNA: TGTGCCAGCTCACCGGGACAGGGTAGCTACACCTTC

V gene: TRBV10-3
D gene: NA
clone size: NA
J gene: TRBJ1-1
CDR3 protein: CAISGDKNTEAFF
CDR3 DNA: TGTGCCATCAGTGGGGACAAGAACACTGAAGCTTTCTTT

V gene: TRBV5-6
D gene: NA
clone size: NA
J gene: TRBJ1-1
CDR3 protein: CASSRTAEGEAFF
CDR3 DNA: TGTGCCAGCAGCAGGACCGCAGAGGGTGAAGCTTTCTTT

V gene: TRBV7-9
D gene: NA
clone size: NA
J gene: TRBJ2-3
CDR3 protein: CASSLMVNTQYF
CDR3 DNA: TGTGCCAGCAGTCTAATGGTAAATACGCAGTATTTT